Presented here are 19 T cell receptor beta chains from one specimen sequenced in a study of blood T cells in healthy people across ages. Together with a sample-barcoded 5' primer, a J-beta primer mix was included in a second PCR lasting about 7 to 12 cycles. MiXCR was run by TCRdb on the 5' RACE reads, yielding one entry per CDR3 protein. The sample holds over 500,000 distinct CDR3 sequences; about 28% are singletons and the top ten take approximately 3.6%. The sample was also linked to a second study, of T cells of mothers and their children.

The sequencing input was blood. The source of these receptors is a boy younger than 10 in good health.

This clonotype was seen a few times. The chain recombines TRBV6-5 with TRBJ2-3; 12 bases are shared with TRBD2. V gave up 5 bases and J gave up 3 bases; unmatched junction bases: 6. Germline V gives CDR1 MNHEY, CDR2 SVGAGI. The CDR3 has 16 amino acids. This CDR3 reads CASSRSSGGATDTQYF. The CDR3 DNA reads TGTGCCAGCAGTCGATCTAGCGGGGGGGCGACAGATACGCAGTATTTT.

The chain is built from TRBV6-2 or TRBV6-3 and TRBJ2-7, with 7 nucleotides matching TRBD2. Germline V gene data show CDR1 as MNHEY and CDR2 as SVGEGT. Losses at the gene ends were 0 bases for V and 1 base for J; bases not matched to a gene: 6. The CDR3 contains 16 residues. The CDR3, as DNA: TGTGCCAGCAGTTACTCCAGGACTAGGAGGTCCTACGAGCAGTACTTC. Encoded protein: CASSYSRTRRSYEQYF.

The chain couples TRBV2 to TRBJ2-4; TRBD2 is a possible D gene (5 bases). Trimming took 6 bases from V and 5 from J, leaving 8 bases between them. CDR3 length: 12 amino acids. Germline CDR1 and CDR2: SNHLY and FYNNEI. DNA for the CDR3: TGTGCCAGCAGCTGGACTGAAAACATTCAGTACTTC. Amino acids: CASSWTENIQYF. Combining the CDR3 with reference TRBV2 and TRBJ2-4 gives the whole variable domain EPEVTQTPSHQVTQMGQEVILRCVPISNHLYFYWYRQILGQKVEFLVSFYNNEISEKSEIFDDQFSVERPDGSNFTLKIRSTKLEDSAMYFCASSWTENIQYFGAGTRLSVL.

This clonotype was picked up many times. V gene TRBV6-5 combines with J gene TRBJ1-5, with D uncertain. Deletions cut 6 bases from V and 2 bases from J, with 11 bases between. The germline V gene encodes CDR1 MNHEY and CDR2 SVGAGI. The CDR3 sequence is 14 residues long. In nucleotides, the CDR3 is TGTGCCAGCAGCATTTATCAGGGCAATCAGCCCCAGCATTTT. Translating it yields CASSIYQGNQPQHF.

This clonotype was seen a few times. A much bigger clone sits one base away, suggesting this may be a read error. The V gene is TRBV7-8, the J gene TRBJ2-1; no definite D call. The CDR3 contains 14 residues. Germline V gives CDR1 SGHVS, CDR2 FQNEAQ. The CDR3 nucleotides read TGTGCCAGCAGCCTCCAGTCCTCCAACAATGAGCAGTTCTTC. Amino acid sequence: CASSLQSSNNEQFF.

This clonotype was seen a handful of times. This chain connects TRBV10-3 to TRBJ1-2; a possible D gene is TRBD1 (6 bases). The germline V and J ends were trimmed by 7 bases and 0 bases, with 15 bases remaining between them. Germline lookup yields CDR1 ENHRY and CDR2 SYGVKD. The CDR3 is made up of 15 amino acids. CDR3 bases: TGTGCCATCACCGACTCGGACAGATCTAACTATGGCTACACCTTC. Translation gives CAITDSDRSNYGYTF.

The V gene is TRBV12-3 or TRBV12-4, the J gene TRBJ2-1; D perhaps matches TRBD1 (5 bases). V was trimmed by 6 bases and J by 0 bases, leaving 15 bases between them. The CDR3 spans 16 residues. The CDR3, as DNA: TGTGCCAGCAGCCACGGACACTATCGCTCCTACAATGAGCAGTTCTTC. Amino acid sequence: CASSHGHYRSYNEQFF.

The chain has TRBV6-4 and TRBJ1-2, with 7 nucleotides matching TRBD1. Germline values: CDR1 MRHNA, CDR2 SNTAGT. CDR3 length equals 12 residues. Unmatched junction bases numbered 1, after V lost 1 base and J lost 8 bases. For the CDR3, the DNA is TGTGCCAGCAGTGACTACAGGGGAGGCTACACCTTC. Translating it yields CASSDYRGGYTF.

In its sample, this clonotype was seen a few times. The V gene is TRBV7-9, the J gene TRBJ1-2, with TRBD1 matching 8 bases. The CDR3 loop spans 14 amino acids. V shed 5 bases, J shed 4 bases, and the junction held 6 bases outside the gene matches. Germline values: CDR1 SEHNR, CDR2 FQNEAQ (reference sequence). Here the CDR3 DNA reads TGTGCCAGCAGCACGGACAGGGAAGGCTATGGCTACACCTTC. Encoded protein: CASSTDREGYGYTF. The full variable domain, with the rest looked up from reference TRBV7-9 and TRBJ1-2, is DTGVSQNPRHKITKRGQNVTFRCDPISEHNRLYWYRQTLGQGPEFLTYFQNEAQLEKSRLLSDRFSAERPKGSFSTLEIQRTEQGDSAMYLCASSTDREGYGYTFGSGTRLTVV.

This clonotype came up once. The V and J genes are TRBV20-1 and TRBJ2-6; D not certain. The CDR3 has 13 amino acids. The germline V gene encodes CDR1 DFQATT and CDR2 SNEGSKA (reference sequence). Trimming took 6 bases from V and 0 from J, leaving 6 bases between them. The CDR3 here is CSALGSGANVLTF. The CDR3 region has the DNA TGCAGTGCCCTGGGCTCTGGGGCCAACGTCCTGACTTTC.

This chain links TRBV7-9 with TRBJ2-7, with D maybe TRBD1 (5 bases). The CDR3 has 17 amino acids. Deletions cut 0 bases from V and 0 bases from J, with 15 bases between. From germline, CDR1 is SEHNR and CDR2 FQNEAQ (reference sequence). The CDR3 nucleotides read TGTGCCAGCAGCTTAGCGCTTAAGGGGCGAAGCTCCTACGAGCAGTACTTC. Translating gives CASSLALKGRSSYEQYF.

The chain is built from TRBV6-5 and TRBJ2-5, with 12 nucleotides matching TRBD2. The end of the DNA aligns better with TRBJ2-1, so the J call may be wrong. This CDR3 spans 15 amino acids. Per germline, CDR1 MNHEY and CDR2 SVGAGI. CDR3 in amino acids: CASSYSRLAGAEQFF. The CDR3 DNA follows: TGTGCCAGCAGTTACTCGAGACTAGCGGGAGCTGAGCAGTTCTTC.

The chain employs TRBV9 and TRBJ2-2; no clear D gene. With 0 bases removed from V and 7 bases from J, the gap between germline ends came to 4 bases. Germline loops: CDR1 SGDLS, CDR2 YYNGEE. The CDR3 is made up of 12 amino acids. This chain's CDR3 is CASSVDGGELFF. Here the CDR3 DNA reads TGTGCCAGCAGCGTAGATGGCGGGGAGCTGTTTTTT.

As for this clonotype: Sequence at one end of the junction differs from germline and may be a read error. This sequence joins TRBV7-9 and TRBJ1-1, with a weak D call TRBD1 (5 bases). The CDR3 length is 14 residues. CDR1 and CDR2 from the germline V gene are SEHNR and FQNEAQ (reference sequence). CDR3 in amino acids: CAGSEGILNTEAFF. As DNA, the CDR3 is TGTGCCGGCAGCGAGGGGATACTGAACACTGAAGCTTTCTTT.

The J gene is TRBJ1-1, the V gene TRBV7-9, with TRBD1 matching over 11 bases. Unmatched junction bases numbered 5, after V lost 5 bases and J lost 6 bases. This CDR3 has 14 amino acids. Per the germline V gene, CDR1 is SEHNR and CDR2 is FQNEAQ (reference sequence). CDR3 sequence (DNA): TGTGCCAGCAGCCTCCGGGACAGGGGGTCTGAAGCTTTCTTT. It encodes CASSLRDRGSEAFF. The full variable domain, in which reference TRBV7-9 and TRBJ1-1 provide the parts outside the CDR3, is DTGVSQNPRHKITKRGQNVTFRCDPISEHNRLYWYRQTLGQGPEFLTYFQNEAQLEKSRLLSDRFSAERPKGSFSTLEIQRTEQGDSAMYLCASSLRDRGSEAFFGQGTRLTVV.

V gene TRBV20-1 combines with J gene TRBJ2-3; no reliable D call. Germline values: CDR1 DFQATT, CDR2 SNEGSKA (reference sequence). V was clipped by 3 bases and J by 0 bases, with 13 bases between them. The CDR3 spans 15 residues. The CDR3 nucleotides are TGCAGTGCTAGGGGGATCCGCCATAGCACAGATACGCAGTATTTT. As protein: CSARGIRHSTDTQYF.

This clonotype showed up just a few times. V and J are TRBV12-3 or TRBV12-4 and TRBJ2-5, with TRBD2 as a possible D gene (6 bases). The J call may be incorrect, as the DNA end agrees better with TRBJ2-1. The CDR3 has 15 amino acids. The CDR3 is CASSFMGLIGGEQFF. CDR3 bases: TGTGCCAGCAGTTTTATGGGACTTATTGGGGGTGAGCAGTTCTTC.

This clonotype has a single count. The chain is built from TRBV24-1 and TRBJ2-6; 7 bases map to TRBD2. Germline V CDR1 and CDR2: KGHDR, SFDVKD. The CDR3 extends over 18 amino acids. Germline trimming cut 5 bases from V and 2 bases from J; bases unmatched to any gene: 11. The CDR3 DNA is TGTGCCACCAGTGTGGGAGGGTCTCCCCCTCCTGGGGCCAACGTCCTGACTTTC. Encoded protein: CATSVGGSPPPGANVLTF.

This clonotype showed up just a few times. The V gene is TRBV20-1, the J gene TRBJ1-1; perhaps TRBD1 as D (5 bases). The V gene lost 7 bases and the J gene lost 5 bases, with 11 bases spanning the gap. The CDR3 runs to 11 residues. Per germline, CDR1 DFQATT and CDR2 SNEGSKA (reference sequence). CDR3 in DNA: TGCAGTGTAATGGGGGAAACTGAAGCTTTCTTT. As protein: CSVMGETEAFF.